These T cell receptor beta chains were read from a single sample in a study of human T cells and chemical hapten exposure. TCRdb reprocessed the RACE reads via MiXCR and lists one record per CDR3 protein. This sample yields tens of thousands of distinct CDR3 sequences, of which under 15% are seen a single time; roughly 6% belongs to the top ten. Sequencing used whole blood, obtained in connection with sensitization to the hapten diphenylcyclopropenone (DPC). The receptor source for this set is a woman in her 50s with alopecia areata. Some clones in this sample may be carry-over from other donors' samples. Both conserved end residues are part of each CDR3. A D gene is named only where the DNA matches it firmly. Part of the rows lack a size; the others show once, few, many or a class for expanded clones.

V	D	J	size	CDR3	DNA
TRBV3-1	.	TRBJ1-5	.	CASSQWGPGQPQHF	TGTGCCAGCAGCCAATGGGGTCCGGGGCAGCCCCAGCATTTT
TRBV27	.	TRBJ2-7	few	CASSLSYKGGEQYF	TGTGCCAGCAGTTTATCGTATAAAGGCGGCGAGCAGTACTTC
TRBV5-8	TRBD1	TRBJ2-7	few	CASSFLRGQGYEQYF	TGTGCCAGCAGCTTTTTGAGGGGACAGGGTTACGAGCAGTACTTC
TRBV18	TRBD2	TRBJ2-3	few	CASSPPGGTSTDTQYF	TGTGCCAGCTCACCACCGGGAGGGACTAGCACAGATACGCAGTATTTT
TRBV2	.	TRBJ1-6	.	CASSELVPGIGPSPLHF	TGTGCCAGCAGTGAGCTTGTCCCCGGGATAGGCCCTTCACCCCTCCACTTT
TRBV11-2	TRBD1	TRBJ1-3	few	CASSWGQTGNTIYF	TGTGCCAGCAGCTGGGGACAGACTGGAAACACCATATATTTT
TRBV4-2	TRBD1	TRBJ1-2	many	CASSQETGKNYGYTF	TGTGCCAGCAGCCAAGAGACAGGGAAAAACTATGGCTACACCTTC
TRBV4-2	TRBD2	TRBJ2-5	many	CASSQVAVAGNQETQYF	TGTGCCAGCAGCCAAGTTGCCGTAGCGGGGAACCAAGAGACCCAGTACTTC
TRBV5-1	.	TRBJ1-1	few	CASSFENDKVKEAFF	TGCGCCAGCAGCTTTGAAAACGACAAGGTAAAAGAAGCTTTCTTT
TRBV20-1	.	TRBJ2-7	many	CSARSLGIYEQYF	TGCAGTGCTCGCTCTCTGGGGATCTACGAGCAGTACTTC
TRBV6-6	.	TRBJ2-5	.	CASSYSTGQETQYF	TGTGCCAGCAGTTACTCGACAGGACAAGAGACCCAGTACTTC
TRBV20-1	.	TRBJ1-1	.	CSASDTEAFF	TGCAGTGCATCGGACACTGAAGCTTTCTTT
TRBV5-1	.	TRBJ2-5	.	CASRIAEETQYF	TGCGCCAGCAGGATAGCGGAAGAGACCCAGTACTTC
TRBV2	.	TRBJ1-1	many	CASRTASMNTEAFF	TGTGCCAGCAGGACAGCCTCCATGAACACTGAAGCTTTCTTT
TRBV20-1	.	TRBJ2-2	.	CSARGGLNTGELFF	TGCAGTGCTAGAGGTGGCTTAAACACCGGGGAGCTGTTTTTT
TRBV29-1	TRBD2	TRBJ2-5	.	CSVARLAVQETQYF	TGCAGCGTTGCCCGACTAGCGGTACAAGAGACCCAGTACTTC
TRBV3-1	TRBD1	TRBJ2-3	.	CASSQRPTGTTDTQYF	TGTGCCAGCAGCCAACGACCGACAGGGACCACAGATACGCAGTATTTT
TRBV29-1	TRBD2	TRBJ2-5	many	CSVEGLAGAQETQYF	TGCAGCGTTGAAGGTCTAGCGGGGGCCCAAGAGACCCAGTACTTC
TRBV7-2	TRBD1	TRBJ1-1	.	CASSYGTARRDTEAFF	TGTGCCAGCAGCTACGGGACAGCCCGACGGGACACTGAAGCTTTCTTT
TRBV25-1	TRBD1	TRBJ1-2	many	CASSERDSYGYTF	TGTGCCAGCAGTGAACGGGACAGCTATGGCTACACCTTC
TRBV12-3/TRBV12-4	TRBD2	TRBJ2-1	many	CASSFSWTSRYNEQFF	TGTGCCAGCAGTTTTTCCTGGACTAGCCGCTACAATGAGCAGTTCTTC
TRBV6-2/TRBV6-3	.	TRBJ2-1	many	CASSPGRNEQFF	TGTGCCAGCAGTCCGGGTCGGAATGAGCAGTTCTTC
TRBV7-9	.	TRBJ1-5	many	CASSLDGYSNQPQHF	TGTGCCAGCAGCTTGGACGGTTATAGCAATCAGCCCCAGCATTTT
TRBV2	.	TRBJ1-1	.	CASRGPENTEAFF	TGTGCCAGCAGGGGACCGGAGAACACTGAAGCTTTCTTT
TRBV5-1	.	TRBJ1-3	many	CASSLIPSGNTIYF	TGCGCCAGCAGCTTGATACCATCTGGAAACACCATATATTTT
TRBV5-1	.	TRBJ2-1	few	CASSLDGGADNEQFF	TGCGCCAGCAGCTTGGATGGAGGAGCGGACAATGAGCAGTTCTTC
TRBV6-2/TRBV6-3	.	TRBJ1-3	many	CAIAAGNTIYF	TGTGCCATCGCAGCTGGAAACACCATATATTTT
TRBV5-4	.	TRBJ2-1	few	CASSLELVMGEQFF	TGTGCCAGCAGCTTGGAACTAGTGATGGGTGAGCAGTTCTTC
TRBV7-8	TRBD1	TRBJ2-7	many	CASSTRQGSYEQYF	TGTGCCAGCAGCACCAGACAGGGGTCCTACGAGCAGTACTTC
TRBV10-3	TRBD1	TRBJ1-2	few	CAISDGQGAHPAGYTF	TGTGCCATCAGTGACGGACAGGGGGCTCATCCGGCGGGCTACACCTTC
TRBV18	.	TRBJ2-2	.	CASSPRTLDDTGELFF	TGTGCCAGCTCACCGAGGACGTTGGACGACACCGGGGAGCTGTTTTTT
TRBV29-1	TRBD2	TRBJ2-1	many	CSVSSGRAWEQFF	TGCAGCGTTTCTAGCGGGAGGGCCTGGGAGCAGTTCTTC
TRBV20-1	TRBD1	TRBJ1-1	.	CSAKAPWTGKAEAFF	TGCAGTGCCAAGGCCCCCTGGACAGGGAAAGCTGAAGCTTTCTTT
TRBV12-3/TRBV12-4	TRBD2	TRBJ2-1	many	CASSPGTSGTYNEQFF	TGTGCCAGCAGTCCCGGGACTAGCGGGACCTACAATGAGCAGTTCTTC
TRBV28	.	TRBJ1-3	.	CASREQNTIYF	TGTGCCAGCAGGGAACAAAACACCATATATTTT
TRBV19	TRBD1	TRBJ1-4	many	CASSTRTGKGANEKLFF	TGTGCCAGTAGTACGAGGACAGGGAAGGGAGCTAATGAAAAACTGTTTTTT
TRBV9	.	TRBJ1-2	.	CASSVDETDYGYTF	TGTGCCAGCAGCGTAGACGAGACTGACTATGGCTACACCTTC
TRBV10-2	.	TRBJ2-1	.	CASSDPPPSQQFF	TGCGCCAGCAGTGACCCCCCTCCTAGCCAGCAGTTCTTC
TRBV18	.	TRBJ1-1	.	CASSPRGLSEAFF	TGTGCCAGCTCACCTCGAGGACTCTCTGAAGCTTTCTTT
TRBV7-8	TRBD2	TRBJ2-7	.	CASSLARTSGSAYEQYF	TGTGCCAGCAGCTTAGCTCGGACTAGCGGGAGCGCCTACGAGCAGTACTTC
TRBV27	.	TRBJ1-1	.	CASSSLRGYTEAFF	TGTGCCAGCAGTTCCCTAAGGGGGTACACTGAAGCTTTCTTT
TRBV5-4	.	TRBJ2-3	many	CASSRTGSLSTDTQYF	TGTGCCAGCAGCCGCACAGGGTCCCTCAGCACAGATACGCAGTATTTT
TRBV11-2	.	TRBJ1-4	many	CASSLDGRTNEKLFF	TGTGCCAGCAGCTTAGACGGGAGAACTAATGAAAAACTGTTTTTT
TRBV18	.	TRBJ2-1	many	CASSPQFYNEQFF	TGTGCCAGCTCACCACAGTTCTACAATGAGCAGTTCTTC
TRBV7-2	TRBD2	TRBJ2-7	.	CASSPGTSDSYEQYF	TGTGCCAGCAGCCCTGGGACTAGCGACTCCTACGAGCAGTACTTC
TRBV10-2	.	TRBJ1-2	many	CASSEGQNYGYTF	TGCGCCAGCAGTGAGGGACAGAACTATGGCTACACCTTC
TRBV4-2	.	TRBJ2-1	.	CASSQDGELSYNEQFF	TGTGCCAGCAGCCAAGATGGGGAGCTCTCCTACAATGAGCAGTTCTTC
TRBV28	.	TRBJ1-5	few	CASSSDGSNQPQHF	TGTGCCAGCAGTTCTGACGGTAGCAATCAGCCCCAGCATTTT
TRBV7-9	.	TRBJ2-4	many	CASSPFQGFQYF	TGTGCCAGCAGCCCTTTCCAGGGGTTTCAGTACTTC
TRBV19	.	TRBJ1-1	many	CASSIDVTEAFF	TGTGCCAGTAGTATTGATGTTACTGAAGCTTTCTTT
TRBV11-2	TRBD2	TRBJ2-5	many	CASSPTSGRRPETQYF	TGTGCCAGCAGCCCTACTAGCGGGAGAAGACCGGAGACCCAGTACTTC
TRBV2	.	TRBJ1-5	many	CASSYDRLSRQPQHF	TGTGCCAGCAGCTATGACAGACTTTCACGGCAGCCCCAGCATTTT
TRBV18	.	TRBJ1-5	few	CASSPVHPELGQPQHF	TGTGCCAGCTCACCAGTGCACCCTGAACTGGGGCAGCCCCAGCATTTT
TRBV12-3/TRBV12-4	TRBD2	TRBJ2-3	few	CASSLTSGRPKSTDTQYF	TGTGCCAGCAGTTTAACTAGCGGGAGGCCCAAAAGCACAGATACGCAGTATTTT
TRBV7-2	.	TRBJ2-2	few	CASSLAPNTGELFF	TGTGCCAGCAGCTTAGCGCCGAACACCGGGGAGCTGTTTTTT